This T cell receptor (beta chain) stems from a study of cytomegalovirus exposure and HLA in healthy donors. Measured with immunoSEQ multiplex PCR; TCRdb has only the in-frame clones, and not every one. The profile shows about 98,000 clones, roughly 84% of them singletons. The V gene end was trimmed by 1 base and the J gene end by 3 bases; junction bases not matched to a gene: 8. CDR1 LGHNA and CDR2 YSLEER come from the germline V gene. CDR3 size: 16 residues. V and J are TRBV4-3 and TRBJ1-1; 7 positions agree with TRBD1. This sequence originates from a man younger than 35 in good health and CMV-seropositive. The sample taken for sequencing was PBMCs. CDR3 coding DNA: TGCGCCAGCAGCCAAGTTTTCGACAGGGTATACACTGAAGCTTTCTTT. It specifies CASSQVFDRVYTEAFF.